These T cell receptor beta chains were read from a single sample in a study of T-cell reconstitution after alpha-beta-depleted transplantation in children. TCRdb re-called the PCR reads through MiXCR, storing one row per CDR3 protein. The sample gives about 830,000 distinct CDR3 sequences, approximately 15% of which show up once; approximately 4.5% is in the top ten. This specimen was PBMCs, mostly from graft donor cells, taken 360 days after TCRalphabeta/CD19-depleted stem cell transplant. The receptors stem from a male patient aged 10-17 years who had a stem cell transplant for acute lymphoblastic leukemia, so the T cells may come from the graft donor. Each CDR3 is given without its conserved first and last residue. Each record gives: V gene, J gene, CDR3 protein.

V gene: TRBV18; J gene: TRBJ2-6; CDR3 protein: ASSSRGRGANVLT
V gene: TRBV7-9; J gene: TRBJ2-2; CDR3 protein: ASSRDSGKEGGELF
V gene: TRBV3-1; J gene: TRBJ1-4; CDR3 protein: ASSQRRSTNEKLF
V gene: TRBV2; J gene: TRBJ2-1; CDR3 protein: ASSEATGGFHNEQF
V gene: TRBV18; J gene: TRBJ1-2; CDR3 protein: ASSPRGRDYGYT
V gene: TRBV3-1; J gene: TRBJ2-1; CDR3 protein: ASSQDAGRDIYNEQF
V gene: TRBV4-1; J gene: TRBJ2-2; CDR3 protein: ASSFRMSGTGELF
V gene: TRBV7-9; J gene: TRBJ2-2; CDR3 protein: ASILAGEGTGELF
V gene: TRBV29-1; J gene: TRBJ2-1; CDR3 protein: SVGGLAGGERIYNEQF
V gene: TRBV12-3/TRBV12-4; J gene: TRBJ2-2; CDR3 protein: ASRGTGGLLSTGELF
V gene: TRBV6-1; J gene: TRBJ1-5; CDR3 protein: ASSATGPNQPQH
V gene: TRBV3-1; J gene: TRBJ2-1; CDR3 protein: ASSQLSGTINRQF
V gene: TRBV7-6; J gene: TRBJ2-7; CDR3 protein: ASSSRLGPYEQY
V gene: TRBV12-5; J gene: TRBJ2-3; CDR3 protein: ASAPRGNRYTDTQY
V gene: TRBV20-1; J gene: TRBJ1-1; CDR3 protein: SAKGQLNTEAF
V gene: TRBV19; J gene: TRBJ1-1; CDR3 protein: ASSITEFGTEAF
V gene: TRBV3-1; J gene: TRBJ2-7; CDR3 protein: ASSETSGVSYEQY
V gene: TRBV29-1; J gene: TRBJ1-5; CDR3 protein: SVGGDRTNQPQH
V gene: TRBV4-1; J gene: TRBJ2-7; CDR3 protein: ASSQVGVLREDYEQY
V gene: TRBV2; J gene: TRBJ1-3; CDR3 protein: ASSVWGVSAGNTIY
V gene: TRBV7-9; J gene: TRBJ1-2; CDR3 protein: ASSTSRLPADT
V gene: TRBV2; J gene: TRBJ2-7; CDR3 protein: ASSDSVGNEQY
V gene: TRBV2; J gene: TRBJ2-2; CDR3 protein: ASSYAGTRGGELF
V gene: TRBV11-2; J gene: TRBJ2-7; CDR3 protein: ASRSIADLDYEQY
V gene: TRBV27; J gene: TRBJ2-3; CDR3 protein: ASSLSGLASVTDTQY
V gene: TRBV6-5; J gene: TRBJ1-2; CDR3 protein: ASRQGIRGYT
V gene: TRBV20-1; J gene: TRBJ2-1; CDR3 protein: SASPFSGRHYNEQF
V gene: TRBV29-1; J gene: TRBJ2-3; CDR3 protein: SVSSQADTQY
V gene: TRBV15; J gene: TRBJ2-2; CDR3 protein: ATSTGRDFGSGELF
V gene: TRBV12-3/TRBV12-4; J gene: TRBJ2-1; CDR3 protein: ASSLDSLGYNEQF
V gene: TRBV7-9; J gene: TRBJ2-3; CDR3 protein: ASSDSSDTQY
V gene: TRBV29-1; J gene: TRBJ1-1; CDR3 protein: SPTPSAEAF
V gene: TRBV2; J gene: TRBJ1-4; CDR3 protein: ASSSLGAPGISY
V gene: TRBV9; J gene: TRBJ2-1; CDR3 protein: ASSVEVSAYNEQF
V gene: TRBV11-2; J gene: TRBJ2-1; CDR3 protein: ASSLDREGWVTASNEQF
V gene: TRBV5-1; J gene: TRBJ2-7; CDR3 protein: ASRGQGVSKRVYEQY
V gene: TRBV27; J gene: TRBJ2-1; CDR3 protein: ASSPRGGEPYNEQF
V gene: TRBV5-1; J gene: TRBJ2-5; CDR3 protein: ASSRGLAEETQY
V gene: TRBV19; J gene: TRBJ1-2; CDR3 protein: ASSIGARGYYGYT
V gene: TRBV20-1; J gene: TRBJ2-3; CDR3 protein: SARDLMVRREWTDTQY
V gene: TRBV27; J gene: TRBJ2-3; CDR3 protein: ASRDNGPDTQY
V gene: TRBV24-1; J gene: TRBJ2-3; CDR3 protein: ATSDSTGVFVNTQY
V gene: TRBV27; J gene: TRBJ2-4; CDR3 protein: ASSSSRVAKNIQY
V gene: TRBV5-1; J gene: TRBJ2-7; CDR3 protein: ASSYWTGISYEQY
V gene: TRBV12-5; J gene: TRBJ2-1; CDR3 protein: ASGHRLDNEQF
V gene: TRBV29-1; J gene: TRBJ2-1; CDR3 protein: SVAGQSLYNEQF
V gene: TRBV3-1; J gene: TRBJ2-1; CDR3 protein: ASSPIANSYNEQF
V gene: TRBV12-3/TRBV12-4; J gene: TRBJ2-1; CDR3 protein: ASSLRRVIGGNEQF
V gene: TRBV10-2; J gene: TRBJ2-7; CDR3 protein: ASTLRLAGGHEQY
V gene: TRBV2; J gene: TRBJ2-7; CDR3 protein: ASSFPGTSDEQY
V gene: TRBV15; J gene: TRBJ2-3; CDR3 protein: ATSRGALAGASTDTQY
V gene: TRBV11-2; J gene: TRBJ2-5; CDR3 protein: ASSLVVAGGPVQETQY
V gene: TRBV24-1; J gene: TRBJ2-2; CDR3 protein: ATSDPTGLTGELF
V gene: TRBV7-9; J gene: TRBJ2-7; CDR3 protein: ASSLALSSKQY
V gene: TRBV27; J gene: TRBJ2-6; CDR3 protein: ASSRDRGTSGANVLT
V gene: TRBV20-1; J gene: TRBJ2-1; CDR3 protein: SSPNPSGYNEQF
V gene: TRBV27; J gene: TRBJ2-7; CDR3 protein: ASTQDGGSYEQY